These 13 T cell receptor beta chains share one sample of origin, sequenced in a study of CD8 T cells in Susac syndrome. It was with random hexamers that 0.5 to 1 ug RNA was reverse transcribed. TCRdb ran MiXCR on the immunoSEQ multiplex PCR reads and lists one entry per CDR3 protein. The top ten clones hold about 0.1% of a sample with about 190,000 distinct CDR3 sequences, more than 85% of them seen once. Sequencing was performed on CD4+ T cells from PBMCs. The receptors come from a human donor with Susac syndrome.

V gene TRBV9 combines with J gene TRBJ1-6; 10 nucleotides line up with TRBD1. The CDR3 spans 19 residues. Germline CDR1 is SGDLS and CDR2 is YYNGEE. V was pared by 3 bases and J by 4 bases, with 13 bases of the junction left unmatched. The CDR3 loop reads CASSEMRLTGGLYNSPLHF. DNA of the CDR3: TGTGCCAGCAGCGAAATGAGATTGACAGGGGGCTTGTATAATTCACCCCTCCACTTT.

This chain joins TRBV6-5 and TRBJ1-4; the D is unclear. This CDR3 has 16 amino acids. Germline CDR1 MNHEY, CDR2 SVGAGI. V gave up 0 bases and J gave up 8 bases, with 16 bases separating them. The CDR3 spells CASSYSGSPVGEKLFF. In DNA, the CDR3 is TGTGCCAGCAGTTACTCGGGCAGCCCGGTTGGGGAAAAACTGTTTTTT.

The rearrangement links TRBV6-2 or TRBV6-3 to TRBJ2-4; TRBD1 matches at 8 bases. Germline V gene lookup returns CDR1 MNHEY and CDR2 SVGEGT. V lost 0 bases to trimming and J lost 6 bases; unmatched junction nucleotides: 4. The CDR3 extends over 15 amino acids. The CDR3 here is CASSYSRDRLNIQYF. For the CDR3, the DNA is TGTGCCAGCAGTTACTCGAGGGACAGGTTAAACATTCAGTACTTC.

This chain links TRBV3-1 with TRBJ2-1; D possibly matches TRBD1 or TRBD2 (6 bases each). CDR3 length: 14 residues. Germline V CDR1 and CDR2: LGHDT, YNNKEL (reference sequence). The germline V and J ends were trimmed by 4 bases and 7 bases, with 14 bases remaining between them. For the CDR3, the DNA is TGTGCCAGCAGCCGGGGGGCCCGTGGGAATGAGCAGTTCTTC. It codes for CASSRGARGNEQFF.

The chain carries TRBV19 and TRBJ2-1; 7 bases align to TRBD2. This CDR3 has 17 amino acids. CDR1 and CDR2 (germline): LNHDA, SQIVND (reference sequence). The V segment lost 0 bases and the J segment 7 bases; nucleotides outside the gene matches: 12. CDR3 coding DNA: TGTGCCAGTAGTATAGATCGGGTCGGGAGGAAAAAGAATGAGCAGTTCTTC. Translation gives CASSIDRVGRKKNEQFF.

The CDR3 region has the DNA TGTGCCAGCAGTTCGAGAGACAGGGCCTATGGCTACACCTTC. Translated, it gives CASSSRDRAYGYTF. The V gene is TRBV12-3 or TRBV12-4, the J gene TRBJ1-2; TRBD1 aligns across 7 bases. J gave up 4 bases and V 4 bases, and 6 bases lay outside the gene matches. The CDR3 totals 14 residues.

CDR3: CASSSGTGLMNTEAFF. The CDR3 DNA follows: TGTGCCAGCAGCTCAGGGACAGGCCTAATGAACACTGAAGCTTTCTTT. The chain is built from TRBV9 and TRBJ1-1; 8 bases are a match to TRBD1. After removal of 4 bases from V and 0 bases from J, the junction contained 8 bases not matched to a gene. The CDR3 contains 16 residues. Per germline, CDR1 SGDLS and CDR2 YYNGEE. The variable domain in full, completed from reference TRBV9 and TRBJ1-1, reads DSGVTQTPKHLITATGQRVTLRCSPRSGDLSVYWYQQSLDQGLQFLIQYYNGEERAKGNILERFSAQQFPDLHSELNLSSLELGDSALYFCASSSGTGLMNTEAFFGQGTRLTVV.

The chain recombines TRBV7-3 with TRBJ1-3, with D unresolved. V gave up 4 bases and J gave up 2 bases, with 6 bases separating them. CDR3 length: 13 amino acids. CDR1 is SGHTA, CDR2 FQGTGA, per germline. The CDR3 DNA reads TGTGCCAGCAGCTCAGATGCTGGAAACACCATATATTTT. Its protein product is CASSSDAGNTIYF. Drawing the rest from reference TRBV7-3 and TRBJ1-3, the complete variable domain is GAGVSQTPSNKVTEKGKYVELRCDPISGHTALYWYRQSLGQGPEFLIYFQGTGAADDSGLPNDRFFAVRPEGSVSTLKIQRTERGDSAVYLCASSSDAGNTIYFGEGSWLTVV.

The CDR3 region is CASSRRTPNTEAFF. The CDR3 nucleotides are TGTGCCAGTAGCCGGAGGACACCTAACACTGAAGCTTTCTTT. The chain has TRBV19 and TRBJ1-1, with a weak D call TRBD1 (5 bases). Trimming left V 6 bases short and J 2 bases short, with 13 bases between. The CDR3 consists of 14 residues. Germline loops: CDR1 LNHDA, CDR2 SQIVND (reference sequence).

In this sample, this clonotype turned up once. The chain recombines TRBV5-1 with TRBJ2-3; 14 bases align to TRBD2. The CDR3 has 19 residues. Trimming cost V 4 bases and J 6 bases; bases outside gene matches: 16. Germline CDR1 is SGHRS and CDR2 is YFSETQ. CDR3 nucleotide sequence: TGCGCCAGCAGCCTGGACTTGGGAGGACTAGCGGGAGGTTCCGATACGCAGTATTTT. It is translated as CASSLDLGGLAGGSDTQYF.

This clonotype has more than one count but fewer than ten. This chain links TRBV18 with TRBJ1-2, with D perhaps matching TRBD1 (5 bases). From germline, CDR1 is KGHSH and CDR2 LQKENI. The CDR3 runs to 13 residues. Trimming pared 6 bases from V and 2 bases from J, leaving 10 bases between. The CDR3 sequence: CASSLRDNYGYTF. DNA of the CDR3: TGTGCCAGCTCTCTCCGGGACAACTATGGCTACACCTTC.

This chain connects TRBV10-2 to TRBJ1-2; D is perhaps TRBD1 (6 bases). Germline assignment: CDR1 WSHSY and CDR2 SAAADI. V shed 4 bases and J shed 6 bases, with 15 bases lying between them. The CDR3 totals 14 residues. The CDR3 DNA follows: TGCGCCAGCAGTGCGACAGGTTTCCAGAATGGCTACACCTTC. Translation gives CASSATGFQNGYTF.

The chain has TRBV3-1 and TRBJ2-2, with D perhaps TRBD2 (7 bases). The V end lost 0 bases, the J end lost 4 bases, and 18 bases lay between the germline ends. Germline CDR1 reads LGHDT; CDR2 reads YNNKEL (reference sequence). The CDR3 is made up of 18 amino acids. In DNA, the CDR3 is TGTGCCAGCAGCCAAGAAGGGGGGGCGCGGAGTTTCACCGGGGAGCTGTTTTTT. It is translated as CASSQEGGARSFTGELFF.